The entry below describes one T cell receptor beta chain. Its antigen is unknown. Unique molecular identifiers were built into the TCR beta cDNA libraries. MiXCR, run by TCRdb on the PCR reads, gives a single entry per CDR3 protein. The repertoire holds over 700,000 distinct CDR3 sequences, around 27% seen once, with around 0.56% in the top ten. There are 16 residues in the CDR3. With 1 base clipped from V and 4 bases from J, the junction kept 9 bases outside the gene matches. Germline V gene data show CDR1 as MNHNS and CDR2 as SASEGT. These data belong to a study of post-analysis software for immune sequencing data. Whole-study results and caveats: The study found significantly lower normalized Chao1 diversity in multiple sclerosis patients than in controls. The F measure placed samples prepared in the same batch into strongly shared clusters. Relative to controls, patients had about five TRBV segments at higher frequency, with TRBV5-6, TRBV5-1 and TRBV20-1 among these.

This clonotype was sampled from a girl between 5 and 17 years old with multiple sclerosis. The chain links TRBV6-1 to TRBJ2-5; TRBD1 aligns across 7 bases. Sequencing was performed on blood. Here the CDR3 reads CASSEGQGSSRETQYF. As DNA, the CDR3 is TGTGCCAGCAGTGAAGGACAGGGAAGTTCTCGAGAGACCCAGTACTTC.